This T cell receptor beta chain was captured by sequencing in a study of cytomegalovirus exposure and HLA in healthy donors. Findings of the study overall: For TCR beta chains, V- and J-gene trimming was later linked to a missense DCLRE1C variant. Certain indistinguishable V segments, among them TRBV6-2 and TRBV6-3, were excluded. Sequences of the TCR beta chain were said to predict the HLA-A and HLA-B alleles of most subjects accurately.

Germline V lookup: CDR1 MNHEY, CDR2 SMNVEV (reference sequence). V lost 6 bases to trimming and J lost 3 bases, with 11 bases between them. The length of the CDR3 is 13 residues. Amplification used 60 Vbeta primers and 13 Jbeta primers. The repertoire was sequenced with immunoSEQ multiplex PCR; TCRdb's copy has only in-frame clones and lacks some. Of approximately 170,000 clones in the sample, roughly 80% are singletons; the top ten hold approximately 2.3%. In regard to this clone: Its antigen is still unknown.

The chain links TRBV27 to TRBJ1-1, with D possibly being TRBD1 (6 bases). Source material: PBMCs. This sequence was found in a male donor in good health and CMV-seronegative. This chain's CDR3 is CASSYNRDTEAFF. As DNA, the CDR3 is TGTGCCAGCAGCTACAACAGGGACACTGAAGCTTTCTTT.